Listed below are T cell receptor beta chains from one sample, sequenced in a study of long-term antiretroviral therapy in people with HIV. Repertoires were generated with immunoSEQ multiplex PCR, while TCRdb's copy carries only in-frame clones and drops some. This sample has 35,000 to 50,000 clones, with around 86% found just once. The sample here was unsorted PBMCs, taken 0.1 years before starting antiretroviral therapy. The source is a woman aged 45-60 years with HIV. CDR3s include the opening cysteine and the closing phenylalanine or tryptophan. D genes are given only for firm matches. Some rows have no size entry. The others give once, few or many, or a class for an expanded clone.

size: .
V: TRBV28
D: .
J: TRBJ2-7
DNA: TGTGCCAGCAGTTTATTCCCCGACGAGCAGTACTTC
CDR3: CASSLFPDEQYF

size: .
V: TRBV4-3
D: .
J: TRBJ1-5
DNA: TGCGCCAGCAGTACAGGGCCTAGCAATCAGCCCCAGCATTTT
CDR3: CASSTGPSNQPQHF

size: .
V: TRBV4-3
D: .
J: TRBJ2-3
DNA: TGCGCCAGCAGCCAAGACACCTCAGGGTTCGGAACGCAGTATTTT
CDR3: CASSQDTSGFGTQYF

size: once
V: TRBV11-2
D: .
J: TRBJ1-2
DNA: TGTGCCAGCAGCCCTCTAGGTGGGACTGGCTACACCTTC
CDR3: CASSPLGGTGYTF

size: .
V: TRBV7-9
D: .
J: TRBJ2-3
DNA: TGTGCCAGCAGCTTAGGTCTCCAGCTCACAGATACGCAGTATTTT
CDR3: CASSLGLQLTDTQYF

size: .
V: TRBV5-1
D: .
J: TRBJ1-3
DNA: TGCGCCAGCAGCTTGGACGGAAATGTAGCTGGAAACACCATATATTTT
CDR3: CASSLDGNVAGNTIYF

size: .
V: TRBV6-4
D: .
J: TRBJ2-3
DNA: TGTGCCAGCAGTGATGGGGGGTCCACAGATACGCAGTATTTT
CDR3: CASSDGGSTDTQYF

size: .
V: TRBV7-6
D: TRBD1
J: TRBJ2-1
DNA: TGTGCCAGCAGCTTACTTGGACAGGGCTACAATGAGCAGTTCTTC
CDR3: CASSLLGQGYNEQFF

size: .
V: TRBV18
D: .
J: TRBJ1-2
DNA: TGTGCCAGCTCAACGGACACCCCTGGCTACACCTTC
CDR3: CASSTDTPGYTF

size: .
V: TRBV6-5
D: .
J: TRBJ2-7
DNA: TGTGCCAGCAGTCGGTCCTCCTACGAGCAGTACTTC
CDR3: CASSRSSYEQYF

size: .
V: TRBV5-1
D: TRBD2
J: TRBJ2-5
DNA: TGCGCCAGCAGCCCTACTAGCGGGGGGCAAGAGACCCAGTACTTC
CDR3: CASSPTSGGQETQYF

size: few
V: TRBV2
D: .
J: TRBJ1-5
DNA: TGTGCCAGCAATCAGGGACATAGCAATCAGCCCCAGCATTTT
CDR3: CASNQGHSNQPQHF

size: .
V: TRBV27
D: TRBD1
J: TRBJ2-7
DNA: TGTGCCAGCCACCCGGGACAGGTGCCATCAACCTACGAGCAGTACTTC
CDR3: CASHPGQVPSTYEQYF

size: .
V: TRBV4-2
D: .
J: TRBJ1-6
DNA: TGTGCCAGCAGCCAGGCGCGCGGGCAGGGAGGGTCACCCCTCCACTTT
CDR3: CASSQARGQGGSPLHF

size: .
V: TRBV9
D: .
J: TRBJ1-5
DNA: TGTGCCAGCAGCGCGCACCAGGAGAATCAGCCCCAGCATTTT
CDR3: CASSAHQENQPQHF

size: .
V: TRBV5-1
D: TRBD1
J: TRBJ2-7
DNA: TGCGCCAGCAGCTCCTCGACAGGGGGCTCCTCCTACGAGCAGTACTTC
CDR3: CASSSSTGGSSYEQYF

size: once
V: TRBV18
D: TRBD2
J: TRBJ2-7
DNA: TGTGCCAGCTCACCGGGGGGGACCTACGAGCAGTACTTC
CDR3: CASSPGGTYEQYF

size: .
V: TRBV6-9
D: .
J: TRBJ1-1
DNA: TGTGCCAGCAGTTACTTCCGAGGGCTTAACACTGAAGCTTTCTTT
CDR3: CASSYFRGLNTEAFF

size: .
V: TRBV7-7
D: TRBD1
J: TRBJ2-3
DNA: TGTGCTAGCAGCCCAGGGACAGGGGGCGATGGGCAGTATTTT
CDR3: CASSPGTGGDGQYF

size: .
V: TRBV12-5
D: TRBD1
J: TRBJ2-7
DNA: TGTGCTAGTGGTTTGGCAGGGACAGGATCCTACGAGCAGTACTTC
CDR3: CASGLAGTGSYEQYF

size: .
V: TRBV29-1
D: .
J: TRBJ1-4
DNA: TGCAGCGTCGCGGTACGGGGAAATAATGAAAAACTGTTTTTT
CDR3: CSVAVRGNNEKLFF

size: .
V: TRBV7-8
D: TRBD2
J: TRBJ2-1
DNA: TGTGCCAGCAGCTGGAGCGGGGGGCCCTCCTACAATGAGCAGTTCTTC
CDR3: CASSWSGGPSYNEQFF

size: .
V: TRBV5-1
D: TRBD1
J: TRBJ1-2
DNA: TGCGCCAGCAGTTTGGTCGGGACAGGGGGTGATGGCTACACCTTC
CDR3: CASSLVGTGGDGYTF

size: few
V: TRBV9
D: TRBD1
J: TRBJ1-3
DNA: TGTGCCAGCAGCGTCGAGGGGGCATACGGAAACACCATATATTTT
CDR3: CASSVEGAYGNTIYF

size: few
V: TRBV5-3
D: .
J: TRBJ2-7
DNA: TGTGCCAGAAGCTTGGGGGACTACGAGCAGTACTTC
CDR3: CARSLGDYEQYF

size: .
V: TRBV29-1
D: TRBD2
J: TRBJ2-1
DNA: TGCAGCGTTGAGGGCGCTAGCGGGGGGGCGGGTTACAATGAGCAGTTCTTC
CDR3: CSVEGASGGAGYNEQFF

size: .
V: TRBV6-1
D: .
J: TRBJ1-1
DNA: TGTGCCAGCAGTTCCGGAGAGGGGGGGACTGAAGCTTTCTTT
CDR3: CASSSGEGGTEAFF